This record looks at one T cell receptor beta chain sequence and its context. Its antigen is not known. It differs at one base from a far larger clone, so likely a read error. The sample is drawn from a study of read filtering for tumor transcriptome and immune sequencing. Study as a whole: Among patients, approximately 16 were male and approximately 15 female, aged about 45 to 85 (mean around 66). Revised staging placed eight or nine patients in R-ISS I, about 17 in II, 7 in III. DNase treatment preceded whole-transcriptome library preparation. Study conclusions and caveats: Roughly 80% of IR-seq clonotypes had a single read, yet these held about 3.5% of reads.

The germline V gene encodes CDR1 SGHTA and CDR2 FQGNSA. This CDR3 has 15 residues. Trimming took 6 bases from V and 5 from J; bases not matched to a gene: 7. From roughly 400 ng of RNA, a library with molecular barcoded alpha/delta and beta/gamma adaptors was made. TCRdb processed the reads anew with MiXCR; each CDR3 protein has one entry. The sample has 130,000 or so distinct CDR3 sequences; about 13% are singletons. Material: a population of CD138-negative cells sorted from bone marrow. The gene calls are TRBV7-2 and TRBJ2-3; 11 bases align to TRBD2. This clonotype was obtained from a donor older than 35 with multiple myeloma. The CDR3 region is CASSMIAGGLDTQYF. The DNA for the CDR3 is TGTGCCAGCAGTATGATAGCGGGAGGGCTAGATACGCAGTATTTT.